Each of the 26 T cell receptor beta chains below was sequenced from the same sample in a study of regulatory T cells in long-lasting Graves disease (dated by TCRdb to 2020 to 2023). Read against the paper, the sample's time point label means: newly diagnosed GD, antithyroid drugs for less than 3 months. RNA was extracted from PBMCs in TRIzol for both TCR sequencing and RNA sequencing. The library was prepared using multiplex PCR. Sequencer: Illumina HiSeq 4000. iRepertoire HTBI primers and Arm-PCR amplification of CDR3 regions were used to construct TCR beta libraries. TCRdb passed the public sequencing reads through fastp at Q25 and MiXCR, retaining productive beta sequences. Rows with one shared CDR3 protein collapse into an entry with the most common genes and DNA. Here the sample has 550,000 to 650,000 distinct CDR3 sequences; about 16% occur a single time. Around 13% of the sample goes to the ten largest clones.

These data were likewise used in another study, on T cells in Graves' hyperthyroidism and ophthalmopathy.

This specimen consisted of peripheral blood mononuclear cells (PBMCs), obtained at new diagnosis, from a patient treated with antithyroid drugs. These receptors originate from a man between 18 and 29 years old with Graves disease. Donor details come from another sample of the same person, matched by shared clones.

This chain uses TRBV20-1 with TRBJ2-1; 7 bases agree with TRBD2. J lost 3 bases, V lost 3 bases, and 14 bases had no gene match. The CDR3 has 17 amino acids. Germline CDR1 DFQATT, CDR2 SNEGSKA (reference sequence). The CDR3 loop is CSARTPIFAGDYNEQFF. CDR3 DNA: TGCAGTGCTAGGACCCCCATCTTTGCGGGAGACTACAATGAGCAGTTCTTC.

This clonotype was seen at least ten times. The CDR3 DNA follows: TGTGCCAGCAGTATGGACAGGGTCTACGAGCAGTACTTC. Translation gives CASSMDRVYEQYF. The chain carries TRBV6-1 and TRBJ2-7, with 8 bases lining up with TRBD1. V was pared by 5 bases and J by 3 bases, with 3 bases of the junction left unmatched. There are 13 residues in the CDR3. The germline gives CDR1 MNHNS, CDR2 SASEGT.

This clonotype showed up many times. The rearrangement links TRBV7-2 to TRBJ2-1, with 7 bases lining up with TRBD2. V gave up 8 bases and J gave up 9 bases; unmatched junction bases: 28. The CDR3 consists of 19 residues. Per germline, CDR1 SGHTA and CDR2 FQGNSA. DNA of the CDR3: TGTGCCAGCCTCGAGGACGGTGGCAGCGGGAACATACTTTCCAGTGAGCAGTTCTTC. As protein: CASLEDGGSGNILSSEQFF. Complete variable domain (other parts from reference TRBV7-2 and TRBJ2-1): GAGVSQSPSNKVTEKGKDVELRCDPISGHTALYWYRQSLGQGLEFLIYFQGNSAPDKSGLPSDRFSAERTGGSVSTLTIQRTQQEDSAVYLCASLEDGGSGNILSSEQFFGPGTRLTVL.

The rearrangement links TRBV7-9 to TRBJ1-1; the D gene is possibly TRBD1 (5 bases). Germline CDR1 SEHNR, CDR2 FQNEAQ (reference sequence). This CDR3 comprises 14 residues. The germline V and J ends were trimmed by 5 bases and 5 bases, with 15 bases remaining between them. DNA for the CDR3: TGTGCCAGCAGCCCCCAGCTCGGGGGTACTGAAGCTTTCTTT. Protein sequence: CASSPQLGGTEAFF.

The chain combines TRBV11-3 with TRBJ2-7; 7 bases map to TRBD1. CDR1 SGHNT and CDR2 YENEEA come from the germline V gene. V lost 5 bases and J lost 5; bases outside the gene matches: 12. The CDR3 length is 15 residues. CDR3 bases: TGTGCCAGCAGCGCCCGGGACAGCCCTTACAACGAGCAGTACTTC. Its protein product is CASSARDSPYNEQYF.

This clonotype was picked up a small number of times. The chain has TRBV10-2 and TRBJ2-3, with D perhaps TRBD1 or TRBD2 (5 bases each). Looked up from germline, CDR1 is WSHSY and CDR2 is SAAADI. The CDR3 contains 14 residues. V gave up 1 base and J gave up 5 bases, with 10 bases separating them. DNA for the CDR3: TGCGCCAGCAGTGAGTGGGCAGGGAGAGATACGCAGTATTTT. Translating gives CASSEWAGRDTQYF.

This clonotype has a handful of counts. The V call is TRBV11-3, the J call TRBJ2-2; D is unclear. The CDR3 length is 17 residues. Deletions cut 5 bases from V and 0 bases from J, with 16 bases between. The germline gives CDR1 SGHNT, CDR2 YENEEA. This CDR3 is CASSPTAWGPNTGELFF. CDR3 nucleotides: TGTGCCAGCAGCCCTACCGCATGGGGTCCGAACACCGGGGAGCTGTTTTTT.

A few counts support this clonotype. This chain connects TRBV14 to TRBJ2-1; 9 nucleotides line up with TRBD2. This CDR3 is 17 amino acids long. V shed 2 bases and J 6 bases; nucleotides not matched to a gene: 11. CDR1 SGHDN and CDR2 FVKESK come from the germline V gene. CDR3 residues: CASSQMGLALRFNEQFF. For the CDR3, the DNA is TGTGCCAGCAGCCAAATGGGACTAGCACTCAGGTTCAATGAGCAGTTCTTC.

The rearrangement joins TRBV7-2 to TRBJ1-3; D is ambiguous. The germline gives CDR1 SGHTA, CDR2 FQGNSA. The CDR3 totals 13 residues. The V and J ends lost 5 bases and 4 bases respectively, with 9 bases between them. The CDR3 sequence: CASSASGGNTIYF. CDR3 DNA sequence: TGTGCCAGCAGCGCCTCGGGGGGAAACACCATATATTTT.

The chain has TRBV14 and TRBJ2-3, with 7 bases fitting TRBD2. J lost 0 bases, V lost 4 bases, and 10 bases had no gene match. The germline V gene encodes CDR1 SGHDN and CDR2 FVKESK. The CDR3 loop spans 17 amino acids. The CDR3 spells CASSLVSPGGSTDTQYF. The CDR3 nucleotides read TGTGCCAGCAGCCTTGTCTCGCCCGGGGGGAGCACAGATACGCAGTATTTT.

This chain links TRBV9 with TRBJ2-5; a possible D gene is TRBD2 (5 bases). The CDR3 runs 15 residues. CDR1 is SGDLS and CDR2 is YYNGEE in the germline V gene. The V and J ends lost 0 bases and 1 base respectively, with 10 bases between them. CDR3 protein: CASSVDSSGQETQYF. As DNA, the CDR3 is TGTGCCAGCAGCGTAGATTCCAGCGGCCAAGAGACCCAGTACTTC.

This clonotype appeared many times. CDR3 coding DNA: TGTGCCAGCAGCTCAAACGTAGAGCGGGAGCTACGGGAGGATGAGCAGTTCTTC. Translated, it gives CASSSNVERELREDEQFF. V is TRBV7-9 and J is TRBJ2-1, with TRBD2 matching over 8 bases. The germline gives CDR1 SEHNR, CDR2 FQNEAQ (reference sequence). The CDR3 has 18 residues. With 4 bases clipped from V and 8 bases from J, the junction kept 19 bases outside the gene matches.

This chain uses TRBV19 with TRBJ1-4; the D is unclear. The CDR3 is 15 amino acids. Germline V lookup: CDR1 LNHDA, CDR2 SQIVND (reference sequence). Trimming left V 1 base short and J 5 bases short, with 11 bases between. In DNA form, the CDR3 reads TGTGCCAGTAGTATAGGCGGCAGTGCGAATGAAAAACTGTTTTTT. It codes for CASSIGGSANEKLFF. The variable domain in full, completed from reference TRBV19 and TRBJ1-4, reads DGGITQSPKYLFRKEGQNVTLSCEQNLNHDAMYWYRQDPGQGLRLIYYSQIVNDFQKGDIAEGYSVSREKKESFPLTVTSAQKNPTAFYLCASSIGGSANEKLFFGSGTQLSVL.

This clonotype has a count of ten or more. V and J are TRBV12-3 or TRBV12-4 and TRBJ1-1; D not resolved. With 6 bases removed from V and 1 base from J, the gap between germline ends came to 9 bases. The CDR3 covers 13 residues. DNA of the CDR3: TGTGCCAGCAGACCACAGCAGAACACTGAAGCTTTCTTT. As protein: CASRPQQNTEAFF.

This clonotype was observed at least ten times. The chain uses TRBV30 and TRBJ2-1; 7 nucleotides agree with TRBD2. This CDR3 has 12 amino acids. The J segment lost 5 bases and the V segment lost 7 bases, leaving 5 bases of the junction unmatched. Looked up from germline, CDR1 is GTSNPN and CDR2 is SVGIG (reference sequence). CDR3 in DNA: TGTGCCTCAGGGAGGGCTGACAATGAGCAGTTCTTC. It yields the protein CASGRADNEQFF.

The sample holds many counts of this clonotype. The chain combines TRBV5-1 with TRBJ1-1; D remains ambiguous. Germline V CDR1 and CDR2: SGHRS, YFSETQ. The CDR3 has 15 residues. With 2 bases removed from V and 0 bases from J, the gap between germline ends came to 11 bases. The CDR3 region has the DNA TGCGCCAGCAGCTTAAGGACGGGAGTGAACACTGAAGCTTTCTTT. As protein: CASSLRTGVNTEAFF.

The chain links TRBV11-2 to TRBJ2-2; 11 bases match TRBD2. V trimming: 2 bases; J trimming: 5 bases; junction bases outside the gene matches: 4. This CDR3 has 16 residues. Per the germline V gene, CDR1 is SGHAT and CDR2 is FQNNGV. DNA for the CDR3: TGTGCCAGCAGCTTACTGGGACTAGCGGCTACCGGGGAGCTGTTTTTT. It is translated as CASSLLGLAATGELFF.

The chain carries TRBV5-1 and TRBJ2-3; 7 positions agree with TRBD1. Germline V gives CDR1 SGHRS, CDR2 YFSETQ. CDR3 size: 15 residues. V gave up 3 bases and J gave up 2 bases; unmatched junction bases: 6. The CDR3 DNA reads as TGCGCCAGCAGCTACAGGGACAGCTCCACAGATACGCAGTATTTT. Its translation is CASSYRDSSTDTQYF.

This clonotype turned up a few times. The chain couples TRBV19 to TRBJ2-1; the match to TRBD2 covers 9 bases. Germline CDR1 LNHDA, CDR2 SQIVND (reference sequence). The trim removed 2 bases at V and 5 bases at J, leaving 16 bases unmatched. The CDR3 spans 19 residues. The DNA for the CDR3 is TGTGCCAGTAGTATATCGGGGCATAGGGCAGCGGGGGGACACAATGAGCAGTTCTTC. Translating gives CASSISGHRAAGGHNEQFF.

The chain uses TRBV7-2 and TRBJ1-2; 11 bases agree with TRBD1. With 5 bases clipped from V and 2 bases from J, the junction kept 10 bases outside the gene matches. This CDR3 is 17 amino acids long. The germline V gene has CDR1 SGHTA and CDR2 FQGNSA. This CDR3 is CASSPRTGGYLNYGYTF. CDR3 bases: TGTGCCAGCAGCCCCCGGACAGGGGGCTACTTAAACTATGGCTACACCTTC.

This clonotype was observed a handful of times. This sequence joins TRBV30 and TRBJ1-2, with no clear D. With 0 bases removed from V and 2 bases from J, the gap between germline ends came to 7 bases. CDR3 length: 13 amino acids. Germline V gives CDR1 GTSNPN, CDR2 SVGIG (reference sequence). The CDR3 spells CAWSVELNYGYTF. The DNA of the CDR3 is TGTGCCTGGAGTGTTGAGTTAAACTATGGCTACACCTTC.

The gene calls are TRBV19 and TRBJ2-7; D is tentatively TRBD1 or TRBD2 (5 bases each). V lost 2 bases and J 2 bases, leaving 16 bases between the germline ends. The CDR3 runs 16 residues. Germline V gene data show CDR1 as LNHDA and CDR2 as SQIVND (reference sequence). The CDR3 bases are TGTGCCAGTAGTATATTTGGGGGAGACGGAACCTACGAGCAGTACTTC. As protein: CASSIFGGDGTYEQYF.

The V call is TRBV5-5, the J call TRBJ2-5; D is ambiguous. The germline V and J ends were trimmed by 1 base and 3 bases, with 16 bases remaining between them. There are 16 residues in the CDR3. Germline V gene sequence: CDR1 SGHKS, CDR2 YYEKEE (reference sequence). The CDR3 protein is CASSLSLAVVEETQYF. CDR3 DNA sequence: TGTGCCAGCAGCTTGTCGTTGGCAGTAGTAGAAGAGACCCAGTACTTC.

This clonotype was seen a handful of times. The DNA of the CDR3 is TGTGCCAGCAGCTCCTCCGATAGGAGGGCCAGGAATGAGCAGTTCTTC. This encodes CASSSSDRRARNEQFF. This chain connects TRBV7-9 to TRBJ2-1; a possible D gene is TRBD2 (6 bases). The V end was cut by 4 bases, the J end by 7 bases, with 20 bases between. Germline CDR1 is SEHNR and CDR2 is FQNEAQ (reference sequence). The CDR3 has 16 residues.

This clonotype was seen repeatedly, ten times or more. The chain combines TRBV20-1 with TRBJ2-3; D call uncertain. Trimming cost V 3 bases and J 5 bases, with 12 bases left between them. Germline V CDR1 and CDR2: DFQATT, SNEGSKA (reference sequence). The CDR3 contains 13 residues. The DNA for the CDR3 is TGCAGTGCTAGCCCACAAGCCGGAGATACGCAGTATTTT. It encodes CSASPQAGDTQYF.

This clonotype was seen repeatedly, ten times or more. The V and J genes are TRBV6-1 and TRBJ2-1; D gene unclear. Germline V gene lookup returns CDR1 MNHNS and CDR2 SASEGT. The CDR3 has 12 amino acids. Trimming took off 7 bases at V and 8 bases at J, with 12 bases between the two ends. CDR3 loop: CASTPPGDEQFF. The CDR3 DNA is TGTGCCAGCACCCCTCCGGGCGATGAGCAGTTCTTC.